This TCR beta chain was found in a study of blood T cell repertoires in COVID-19. Study as a whole: Sites across the United States, Italy and Spain contributed samples from acute and convalescent COVID-19.

With V trimmed by 8 bases and J by 2 bases, 4 bases remained unmatched. The CDR3 runs to 13 residues. Here immunoSEQ multiplex PCR was the method, and the copy in TCRdb shows in-frame clones only, minus some. The top ten clones hold roughly 3.3% of a sample with approximately 140,000 clones, 86% of them seen once. Sequenced input: peripheral blood. This clonotype was sampled from a man between 65 and 85 years old with acute or convalescent COVID-19. The chain joins TRBV12-3 or TRBV12-4 to TRBJ2-3; 7 bases map to TRBD2. DNA for the CDR3: TGTGCCAGCGGGAGCGGGATCACAGATACGCAGTATTTT. Translation: CASGSGITDTQYF.